This is a list of T cell receptor beta chains from one sample in a study of blood T cell repertoires in COVID-19. TCRdb's copy holds only in-frame clones and misses some; the assay was immunoSEQ multiplex PCR. Counted here are approximately 180,000 clones, more than 75% occurring once; the ten biggest clones make up 8.4%. Sequencing was carried out using peripheral blood. These receptors were obtained from a woman aged 70 to 79 with acute or convalescent COVID-19. The CDR3 runs from the conserved cysteine through the conserved F or W. The D gene is left open where the match is weak. Rows may omit the clone size; those that give it use once, few, many or a size class.

CDR3aa: CASSYSSISNTGELFF
CDR3nt: TGTGCCAGCAGTTACTCGAGTATCTCGAACACCGGGGAGCTGTTTTTT
abundance: .
d_gene: .
j_gene: TRBJ2-2
v_gene: TRBV6-5

CDR3aa: CASWAPRQDNEKLFF
CDR3nt: TGTGCCAGCTGGGCCCCCCGACAGGATAATGAAAAACTGTTTTTT
abundance: .
d_gene: .
j_gene: TRBJ1-4
v_gene: TRBV28

CDR3aa: CASSLFLTGLSHNEQFF
CDR3nt: TGTGCCAGCAGTTTATTTTTAACGGGACTTTCCCACAATGAGCAGTTCTTC
abundance: .
d_gene: .
j_gene: TRBJ2-1
v_gene: TRBV27

CDR3aa: CASSDAQGVGSPEAFF
CDR3nt: TGTGCCAGCAGTGATGCCCAGGGGGTAGGGTCCCCTGAAGCTTTCTTT
abundance: .
d_gene: TRBD1
j_gene: TRBJ1-1
v_gene: TRBV5-6

CDR3aa: CASSLRRGGGQTQYF
CDR3nt: TGTGCCAGCAGCTTAAGGCGGGGGGGCGGGCAGACCCAGTACTTC
abundance: .
d_gene: TRBD2
j_gene: TRBJ2-5
v_gene: TRBV7-2

CDR3aa: CASSQDSNRGPRTLAFF
CDR3nt: TGTGCCAGCAGCCAAGATAGCAACAGGGGTCCTCGAACCTTAGCTTTCTTT
abundance: .
d_gene: TRBD1
j_gene: TRBJ1-1
v_gene: TRBV3-1/TRBV3-2

CDR3aa: CASSLEAGYTDTQYF
CDR3nt: TGTGCCAGCAGCTTGGAGGCGGGTTACACAGATACGCAGTATTTT
abundance: once
d_gene: .
j_gene: TRBJ2-3
v_gene: TRBV5-4

CDR3aa: CASSQDLEQYF
CDR3nt: TGTGCCAGCAGCCAAGATCTCGAGCAGTACTTC
abundance: .
d_gene: .
j_gene: TRBJ2-7
v_gene: TRBV4-2

CDR3aa: CATSDATPGTSGSIEQYF
CDR3nt: TGTGCCACCAGTGACGCGACTCCCGGGACTAGCGGGAGCATCGAGCAGTACTTC
abundance: .
d_gene: TRBD2
j_gene: TRBJ2-7
v_gene: TRBV24-1

CDR3aa: CASSMGDRLGALPQHF
CDR3nt: TGTGCCAGTAGTATGGGGGACAGGCTAGGGGCATTGCCCCAGCATTTT
abundance: .
d_gene: TRBD1
j_gene: TRBJ1-5
v_gene: TRBV19

CDR3aa: CSVTPRNTEAFF
CDR3nt: TGCAGCGTCACTCCTAGGAACACTGAAGCTTTCTTT
abundance: .
d_gene: .
j_gene: TRBJ1-1
v_gene: TRBV29-1

CDR3aa: CASSEIGTEGLPFF
CDR3nt: TGTGCCAGCAGTGAAATCGGGACAGAGGGGTTACCTTTCTTT
abundance: .
d_gene: TRBD1
j_gene: TRBJ1-1
v_gene: TRBV6-1

CDR3aa: CASSFGSQDTQYF
CDR3nt: TGCGCCAGCAGCTTTGGGAGTCAAGATACGCAGTATTTT
abundance: .
d_gene: .
j_gene: TRBJ2-3
v_gene: TRBV5-1

CDR3aa: CAWSVRLAGSSGEQFF
CDR3nt: TGTGCCTGGAGTGTACGCCTAGCGGGTTCCTCGGGTGAGCAGTTCTTC
abundance: .
d_gene: TRBD2
j_gene: TRBJ2-1
v_gene: TRBV30

CDR3aa: CASNTDPYNEQFF
CDR3nt: TGTGCCAGCAACACAGACCCCTACAATGAGCAGTTCTTC
abundance: .
d_gene: .
j_gene: TRBJ2-1
v_gene: TRBV12-3/TRBV12-4

CDR3aa: CASTHQAGEVETQYF
CDR3nt: TGTGCCAGCACACACCAAGCGGGGGAGGTAGAGACCCAGTACTTC
abundance: few
d_gene: TRBD2
j_gene: TRBJ2-5
v_gene: TRBV28

CDR3aa: CASSPAALFDYGYTF
CDR3nt: TGTGCCAGCAGCCCTGCGGCTCTTTTTGACTATGGCTACACCTTC
abundance: .
d_gene: .
j_gene: TRBJ1-2
v_gene: TRBV7-9

CDR3aa: CASSYLGGGAEAFF
CDR3nt: TGTGCCAGCAGTTACCTGGGCGGGGGGGCTGAAGCTTTCTTT
abundance: .
d_gene: .
j_gene: TRBJ1-1
v_gene: TRBV6-2/TRBV6-3

CDR3aa: CASSYSVGLAGTSPDTQYF
CDR3nt: TGTGCCAGCAGTTACTCCGTGGGACTAGCGGGTACAAGCCCAGATACGCAGTATTTT
abundance: .
d_gene: TRBD2
j_gene: TRBJ2-3
v_gene: TRBV6-2/TRBV6-3

CDR3aa: CASSLRSGPQHF
CDR3nt: TGTGCCAGCAGTTTACGGTCTGGGCCCCAGCATTTT
abundance: .
d_gene: .
j_gene: TRBJ1-5
v_gene: TRBV27

CDR3aa: CASGLVFPTARDRGNQPQHF
CDR3nt: TGTGCTAGTGGTTTGGTTTTTCCCACCGCCCGGGACAGGGGCAATCAGCCCCAGCATTTT
abundance: few
d_gene: TRBD1
j_gene: TRBJ1-5
v_gene: TRBV12-5

CDR3aa: CASNPWASMNTEAFF
CDR3nt: TGTGCCAGCAATCCCTGGGCTAGCATGAACACTGAAGCTTTCTTT
abundance: .
d_gene: .
j_gene: TRBJ1-1
v_gene: TRBV28

CDR3aa: CASSLMGTVGSPLHF
CDR3nt: TGTGCCAGCAGTTTAATGGGGACAGTTGGTTCACCCCTCCACTTT
abundance: .
d_gene: TRBD1
j_gene: TRBJ1-6
v_gene: TRBV28

CDR3aa: CASSYGQFTDTQYF
CDR3nt: TGTGCCAGCAGTTATGGACAGTTTACAGATACGCAGTATTTT
abundance: .
d_gene: .
j_gene: TRBJ2-3
v_gene: TRBV6-2/TRBV6-3

CDR3aa: CASSSGWFYEQYF
CDR3nt: TGTGCCAGCAGCTCCGGGTGGTTCTACGAGCAGTACTTC
abundance: .
d_gene: .
j_gene: TRBJ2-7
v_gene: TRBV7-2

CDR3aa: CASAAGVYNEQFF
CDR3nt: TGTGCCAGCGCGGCGGGGGTTTACAATGAGCAGTTCTTC
abundance: .
d_gene: TRBD2
j_gene: TRBJ2-1
v_gene: TRBV9

CDR3aa: CASSARGGSSYEQYF
CDR3nt: TGTGCCAGTAGTGCTCGAGGGGGCAGCTCCTACGAGCAGTACTTC
abundance: .
d_gene: TRBD1
j_gene: TRBJ2-7
v_gene: TRBV19

CDR3aa: CASRDTGISGNTIYF
CDR3nt: TGTGCCAGCAGGGATACAGGGATCTCTGGAAACACCATATATTTT
abundance: .
d_gene: .
j_gene: TRBJ1-3
v_gene: TRBV6-6

CDR3aa: CASSLREYGYTF
CDR3nt: TGTGCCAGCAGTCTCCGTGAGTACGGCTACACCTTC
abundance: .
d_gene: .
j_gene: TRBJ1-2
v_gene: TRBV7-9

CDR3aa: CASSNRQGGREKLFF
CDR3nt: TGTGCCAGCAGCAACCGACAGGGGGGGCGCGAAAAACTGTTTTTT
abundance: .
d_gene: TRBD1
j_gene: TRBJ1-4
v_gene: TRBV7-2

CDR3aa: CASSFDGRGYNEQFF
CDR3nt: TGTGCCAGCAGCTTCGACGGGAGAGGCTACAATGAGCAGTTCTTC
abundance: .
d_gene: .
j_gene: TRBJ2-1
v_gene: TRBV7-9

CDR3aa: CASSYGGRGDTIYF
CDR3nt: TGCGCCAGCTCCTACGGGGGGCGAGGAGACACCATATATTTT
abundance: .
d_gene: .
j_gene: TRBJ1-3
v_gene: TRBV5-1

CDR3aa: CASSPVSSRTDTQYF
CDR3nt: TGTGCCAGCAGTCCCGTTTCTTCCCGCACAGATACGCAGTATTTT
abundance: .
d_gene: .
j_gene: TRBJ2-3
v_gene: TRBV28

CDR3aa: CASSLAFRYNEQFF
CDR3nt: TGCGCCAGCAGCTTGGCCTTCAGGTACAATGAGCAGTTCTTC
abundance: .
d_gene: .
j_gene: TRBJ2-1
v_gene: TRBV5-1

CDR3aa: CASSATGGNNEQFF
CDR3nt: TGTGCCAGCAGCGCCACCGGGGGGAACAATGAGCAGTTCTTC
abundance: .
d_gene: TRBD2
j_gene: TRBJ2-1
v_gene: TRBV9

CDR3aa: CASGSSRDNEQFF
CDR3nt: TGCGCCAGCGGGTCGAGCAGGGACAATGAGCAGTTCTTC
abundance: few
d_gene: .
j_gene: TRBJ2-1
v_gene: TRBV10-1

CDR3aa: CATSRGGLAGTYEQYF
CDR3nt: TGTGCCACCAGCAGAGGGGGACTAGCGGGGACCTACGAGCAGTACTTC
abundance: .
d_gene: TRBD2
j_gene: TRBJ2-7
v_gene: TRBV15

CDR3aa: CASSPGVNTGELFF
CDR3nt: TGTGCCAGCAGCCCCGGGGTGAACACCGGGGAGCTGTTTTTT
abundance: .
d_gene: .
j_gene: TRBJ2-2
v_gene: TRBV7-8

CDR3aa: CASSQDQSWGNSPLHF
CDR3nt: TGTGCCAGCAGCCAAGATCAGAGCTGGGGCAATTCACCCCTCCACTTT
abundance: .
d_gene: .
j_gene: TRBJ1-6
v_gene: TRBV14

CDR3aa: CAISESLAGFGEQFF
CDR3nt: TGTGCCATCAGTGAGTCGCTAGCGGGATTCGGTGAGCAGTTCTTC
abundance: .
d_gene: TRBD2
j_gene: TRBJ2-1
v_gene: TRBV10-3

CDR3aa: CASSSLQGAVEKLFF
CDR3nt: TGTGCCAGTAGTTCCCTACAGGGGGCAGTTGAAAAACTGTTTTTT
abundance: many
d_gene: TRBD1
j_gene: TRBJ1-4
v_gene: TRBV19

CDR3aa: CASSFSGNTGELFF
CDR3nt: TGTGCCAGCAGCTTCTCGGGGAACACCGGGGAGCTGTTTTTT
abundance: many
d_gene: .
j_gene: TRBJ2-2
v_gene: TRBV7-3

CDR3aa: CASRPAGQLYGYTF
CDR3nt: TGTGCCAGCAGACCGGCGGGACAGCTCTATGGCTACACCTTC
abundance: .
d_gene: TRBD1
j_gene: TRBJ1-2
v_gene: TRBV6-5

CDR3aa: CASTPRRGQIEAFF
CDR3nt: TGTGCCAGCACCCCACGGAGGGGGCAGATTGAAGCTTTCTTT
abundance: .
d_gene: TRBD1
j_gene: TRBJ1-1
v_gene: TRBV3-1/TRBV3-2

CDR3aa: CASSVGMGSGNTIYF
CDR3nt: TGTGCCAGCAGCGTGGGCATGGGCTCTGGAAACACCATATATTTT
abundance: .
d_gene: .
j_gene: TRBJ1-3
v_gene: TRBV9

CDR3aa: CASSQDSGGNYGYTF
CDR3nt: TGCGCCAGCAGCCAAGATAGCGGTGGGAACTATGGCTACACCTTC
abundance: .
d_gene: .
j_gene: TRBJ1-2
v_gene: TRBV4-3

CDR3aa: CASSEAGTGNSPLHF
CDR3nt: TGCGCCAGCAGTGAGGCCGGGACAGGGAATTCACCCCTCCACTTT
abundance: .
d_gene: TRBD1
j_gene: TRBJ1-6
v_gene: TRBV10-2

CDR3aa: CSVGETGGYGYTF
CDR3nt: TGCAGCGTTGGAGAGACAGGGGGCTATGGCTACACCTTC
abundance: .
d_gene: TRBD1
j_gene: TRBJ1-2
v_gene: TRBV29-1

CDR3aa: CASSLEVTVKSYEQYF
CDR3nt: TGTGCCAGCAGCTTGGAGGTGACTGTCAAGTCCTACGAGCAGTACTTC
abundance: few
d_gene: .
j_gene: TRBJ2-7
v_gene: TRBV5-8

CDR3aa: CATLSGANYGYTF
CDR3nt: TGTGCCACCCTTTCCGGGGCTAACTATGGCTACACCTTC
abundance: .
d_gene: .
j_gene: TRBJ1-2
v_gene: TRBV28

CDR3aa: CAWASRSEKLFF
CDR3nt: TGTGCCTGGGCCTCAAGGAGTGAAAAACTGTTTTTT
abundance: .
d_gene: .
j_gene: TRBJ1-4
v_gene: TRBV30

CDR3aa: CASSFLSDRGLEKLFF
CDR3nt: TGTGCCAGCAGCTTCTTGTCGGACAGGGGGCTTGAAAAACTGTTTTTT
abundance: .
d_gene: TRBD1
j_gene: TRBJ1-4
v_gene: TRBV7-9

CDR3aa: CASSLQGAGNTEAFF
CDR3nt: TGTGCCAGCAGCTTACAGGGGGCGGGGAACACTGAAGCTTTCTTT
abundance: once
d_gene: TRBD1
j_gene: TRBJ1-1
v_gene: TRBV5-4